This T cell receptor (beta chain) was obtained from a study of control samples from healthy donors and cancer patients. The assay was immunoSEQ multiplex PCR, and TCRdb's table has in-frame clones only and misses some. This table holds some 70,000 clones, around 84% found once. The germline gives CDR1 MDHEN, CDR2 SYDVKM. The CDR3 is 17 residues long. Germline trimming cut 6 bases from V and 4 bases from J; bases unmatched to any gene: 13. The TCR sequence derives from a woman aged 50 to 65 with lung cancer. The sample consisted of PBMCs. The chain has TRBV28 and TRBJ1-5; 9 bases fit TRBD1. CDR3 residues: CASRNPGQGNGNQPQHF. CDR3 in DNA: TGTGCCAGCAGGAATCCGGGACAGGGAAATGGGAATCAGCCCCAGCATTTT.